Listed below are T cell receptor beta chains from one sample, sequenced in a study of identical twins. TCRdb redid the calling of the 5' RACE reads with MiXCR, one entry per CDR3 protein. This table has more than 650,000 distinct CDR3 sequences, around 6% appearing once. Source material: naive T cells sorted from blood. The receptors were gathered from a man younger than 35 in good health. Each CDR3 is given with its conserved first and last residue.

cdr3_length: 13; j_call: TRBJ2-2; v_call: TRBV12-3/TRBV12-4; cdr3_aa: CASSLLRDGELFF
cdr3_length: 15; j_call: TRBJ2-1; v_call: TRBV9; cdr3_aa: CASSFDLGSYNEQFF
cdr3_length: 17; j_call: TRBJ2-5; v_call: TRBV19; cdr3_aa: CASSFLGTSGGVETQYF
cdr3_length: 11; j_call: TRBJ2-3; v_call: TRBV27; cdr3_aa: CASTFSDTQYF
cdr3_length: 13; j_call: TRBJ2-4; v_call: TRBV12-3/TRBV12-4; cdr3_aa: CASSYMGKNIQYF
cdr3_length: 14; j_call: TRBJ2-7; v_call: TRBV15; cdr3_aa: CATSSLAGVDEQYF
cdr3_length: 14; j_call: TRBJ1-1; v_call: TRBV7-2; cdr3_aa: CASSLASGGREAFF
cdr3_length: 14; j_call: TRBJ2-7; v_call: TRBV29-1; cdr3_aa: CSVEGLRLLYEQYF
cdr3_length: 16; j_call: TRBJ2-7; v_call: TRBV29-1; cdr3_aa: CSVETISSGVAYEQYF
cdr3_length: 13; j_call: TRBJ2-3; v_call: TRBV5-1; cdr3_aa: CASSSGSLDTQYF
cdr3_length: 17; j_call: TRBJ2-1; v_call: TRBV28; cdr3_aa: CASSSFRAWGADNEQFF
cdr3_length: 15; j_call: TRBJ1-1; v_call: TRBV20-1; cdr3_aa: CSARHTGGEDTEAFF
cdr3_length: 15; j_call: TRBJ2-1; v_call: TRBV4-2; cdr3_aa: CASSQGIGLLAEQFF
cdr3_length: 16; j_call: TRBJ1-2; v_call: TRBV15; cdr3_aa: CATSRGTGSINYGYTF
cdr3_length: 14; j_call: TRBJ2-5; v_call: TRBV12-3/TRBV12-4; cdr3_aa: CASSKLAGGETQYF
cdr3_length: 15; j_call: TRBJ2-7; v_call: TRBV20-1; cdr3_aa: CSARGTALEGYEQYF
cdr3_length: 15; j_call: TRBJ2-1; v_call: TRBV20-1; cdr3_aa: CSARTSGIPYNEQFF
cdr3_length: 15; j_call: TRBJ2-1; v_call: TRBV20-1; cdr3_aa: CSASLGGTAYNEQFF
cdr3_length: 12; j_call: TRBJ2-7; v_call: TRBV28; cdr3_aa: CASSTPSYEQYF
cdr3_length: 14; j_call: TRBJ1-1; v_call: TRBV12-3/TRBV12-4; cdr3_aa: CASTVGAGTGKAFF
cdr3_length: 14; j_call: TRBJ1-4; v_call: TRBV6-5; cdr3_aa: CASSFGGSREKLFF
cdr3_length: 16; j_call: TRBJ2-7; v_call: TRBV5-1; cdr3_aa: CASSEGLAGGIYEQYF
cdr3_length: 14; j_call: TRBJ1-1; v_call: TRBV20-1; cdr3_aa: CSARVGMSGTEAFF
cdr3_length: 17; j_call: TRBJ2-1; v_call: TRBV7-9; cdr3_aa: CASSTKTGGDPRDEQFF
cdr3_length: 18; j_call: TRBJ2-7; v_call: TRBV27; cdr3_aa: CATWPWGQGGLETYEQYF
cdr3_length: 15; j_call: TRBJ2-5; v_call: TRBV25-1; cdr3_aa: CASSEPQGAGETQYF
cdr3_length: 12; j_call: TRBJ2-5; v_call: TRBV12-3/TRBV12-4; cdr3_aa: CASSLAPKTQYF
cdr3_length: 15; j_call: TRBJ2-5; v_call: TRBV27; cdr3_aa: CASRSQTRWAETQYF
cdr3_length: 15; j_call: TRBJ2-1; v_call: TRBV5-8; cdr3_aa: CASRATSRSYNEQFF
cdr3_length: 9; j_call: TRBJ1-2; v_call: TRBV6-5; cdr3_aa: CASGPPATF
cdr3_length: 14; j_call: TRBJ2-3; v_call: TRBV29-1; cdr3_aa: CSVEVLLGTDTQYF
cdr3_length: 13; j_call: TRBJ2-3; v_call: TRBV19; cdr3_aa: CASTRGYTDTQYF
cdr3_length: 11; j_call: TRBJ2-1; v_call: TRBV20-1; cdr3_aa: CSAGFSNEQFF
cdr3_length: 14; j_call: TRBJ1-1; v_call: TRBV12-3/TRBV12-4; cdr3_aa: CASSFLGTNTEAFF
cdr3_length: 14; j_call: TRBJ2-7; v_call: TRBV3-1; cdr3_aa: CASSGRDRSYEQYF
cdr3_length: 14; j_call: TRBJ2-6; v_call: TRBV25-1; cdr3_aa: CASSGGSGANVLTF
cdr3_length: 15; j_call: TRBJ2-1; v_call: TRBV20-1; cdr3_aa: CSALQTVSSYNEQFF
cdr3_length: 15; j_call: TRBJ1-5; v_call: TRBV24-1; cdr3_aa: CATSNRQGSDQPQHF
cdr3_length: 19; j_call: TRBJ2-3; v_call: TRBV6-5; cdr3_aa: CASSSLLPGLAETTDTQYF
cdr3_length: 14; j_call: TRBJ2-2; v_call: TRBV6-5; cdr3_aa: CASSSGGGFGELFF
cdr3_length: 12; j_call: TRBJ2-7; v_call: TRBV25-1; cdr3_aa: CASSAGWYEQYF
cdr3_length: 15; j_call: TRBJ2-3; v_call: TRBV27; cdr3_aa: CASSRPNRPGDTQYF
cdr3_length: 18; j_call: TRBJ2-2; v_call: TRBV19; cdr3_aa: CASSIVRTRGGNTGELFF
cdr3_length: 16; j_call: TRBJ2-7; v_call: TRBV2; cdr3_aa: CASSEGVGGIRYEQYF